These 32 T cell receptor beta chains came from one sample sequenced in a study of OX40 agonist ivuxolimab in advanced cancers. Measured with immunoSEQ multiplex PCR; TCRdb has only the in-frame clones, and not every one. The top ten clones hold roughly 13% of a sample with 80,000 or so clones, about 92% of them seen once. The source was CD4+ or CD8+ T cells sorted from blood, collected in a trial of the OX40 agonist ivuxolimab. These receptors were obtained from an adult with an advanced solid tumor such as melanoma, head and neck, liver or kidney cancer.

This clone turned up a few times. The rearrangement uses TRBV5-1 and TRBJ2-7; 10 nucleotides align to TRBD1. The CDR3 is made up of 15 amino acids. Germline trimming cut 4 bases from V and 7 bases from J; bases unmatched to any gene: 11. Per the germline V gene, CDR1 is SGHRS and CDR2 is YFSETQ. This CDR3 reads CASSGTGTGAIEQYF. The CDR3 DNA reads as TGCGCCAGCAGCGGGACCGGGACAGGGGCCATAGAGCAGTACTTC.

J is TRBJ2-1 and V is TRBV28, with D possibly being TRBD2 (6 bases). This CDR3 has 14 amino acids. From germline, CDR1 is MDHEN and CDR2 SYDVKM. Between the trimmed V and J ends, which lost 10 bases and 0 bases, there was a span of 13 bases. CDR3 loop: CATGIAVSYNEQFF. CDR3 sequence (DNA): TGTGCCACCGGTATAGCGGTCTCCTACAATGAGCAGTTCTTC.

V is TRBV28 and J is TRBJ2-7, with 9 bases matching TRBD1. J lost 9 bases, V lost 4 bases, and 16 bases had no gene match. The CDR3 spans 16 residues. CDR1 is MDHEN, CDR2 SYDVKM, per germline. Written as DNA, the CDR3 is TGTGCCAGCAGTTCCCTAAACAGGGGGCTCGTTTTTGGGCAGTACTTC. Amino acids: CASSSLNRGLVFGQYF.

V gene TRBV4-3 combines with J gene TRBJ2-7, with 9 bases that match TRBD1. The CDR3 is 14 residues long. The germline V gene encodes CDR1 LGHNA and CDR2 YSLEER. V was pared by 4 bases and J by 3 bases, with 4 bases of the junction left unmatched. CDR3 amino acids: CASSRSTGGYEQYF. The CDR3 DNA reads TGCGCCAGCAGCCGATCGACAGGGGGCTACGAGCAGTACTTC.

This clone was seen only once. The genes are TRBV9 and TRBJ2-3, with D perhaps given as TRBD1 or TRBD2 (7 bases each). Germline V lookup: CDR1 SGDLS, CDR2 YYNGEE. CDR3 size: 13 residues. Trimming removed 4 bases at V and 4 bases at J, with 10 bases between. CDR3 loop: CASSSGGADTQYF. DNA for the CDR3: TGTGCCAGCAGCTCAGGGGGGGCAGATACGCAGTATTTT. The variable domain in full, completed from reference TRBV9 and TRBJ2-3, reads DSGVTQTPKHLITATGQRVTLRCSPRSGDLSVYWYQQSLDQGLQFLIQYYNGEERAKGNILERFSAQQFPDLHSELNLSSLELGDSALYFCASSSGGADTQYFGPGTRLTVL.

This chain joins TRBV28 and TRBJ2-7; a weak D match, TRBD2 (6 bases). CDR1 MDHEN and CDR2 SYDVKM come from the germline V gene. There are 15 residues in the CDR3. Trimming stripped 8 bases from V and 2 bases from J, with 19 bases between. CDR3 sequence reads: CASRGRQHSAYEQYF. The CDR3 nucleotides read TGTGCCAGCCGGGGGAGACAGCACTCCGCCTACGAGCAGTACTTC.

V and J are TRBV4-2 and TRBJ1-5, with D unclear. In germline, CDR1 is LGHNA, CDR2 YNFKEQ. This CDR3 has 15 amino acids. Trimming took off 0 bases at V and 3 bases at J, with 9 bases between the two ends. The CDR3 loop reads CASSQDRVLNQPQHF. Here the CDR3 DNA reads TGTGCCAGCAGCCAAGATCGAGTGCTCAATCAGCCCCAGCATTTT.

As for this clone: The DNA is omitted, as the CDR3 cannot be located on it reliably, and the CDR3 follows TCRdb's listing. The chain is built from TRBV28 and TRBJ1-1; the DNA was not used to check the table's D call, TRBD1. CDR1 MDHEN and CDR2 SYDVKM come from the germline V gene. Including both end residues, the CDR3 is 16 amino acids long. The CDR3 spells CASSSSTGNMNTEAFF.

The V call is TRBV12-1, the J call TRBJ1-3. TRBV12-1 is given as a pseudogene. This CDR3 has 17 residues. The CDR3: CASSFASGRPSGNTIYF. In DNA, the CDR3 is TGTGCCAGCAGCTTTGCTAGCGGGCGGCCCTCTGGAAACACCATATATTTT.

A single count supports this clone. The rearrangement links TRBV29-1 to TRBJ2-5, with 7 positions matching TRBD2. There are 10 residues in the CDR3. V gave up 6 bases and J gave up 5 bases; unmatched junction bases: 0. Germline assignment: CDR1 SQVTM and CDR2 ANQGSEA. This CDR3 reads CSVGGETQYF. The CDR3, as DNA: TGCAGCGTGGGGGGGGAGACCCAGTACTTC.

This sequence joins TRBV28 and TRBJ2-7; 10 bases match TRBD1. This CDR3 comprises 15 residues. V lost 5 bases and J lost 5; bases outside the gene matches: 9. Germline V gene sequence: CDR1 MDHEN, CDR2 SYDVKM. This CDR3 is CASSPPGQGTDEQYF. The CDR3 region has the DNA TGTGCCAGCAGTCCCCCGGGACAGGGGACCGACGAGCAGTACTTC.

The CDR3 nucleotides are TGCGCCAGCAGCCTCCGGTACAGGGCTTGGGACGAGCAGTACTTC. Protein sequence: CASSLRYRAWDEQYF. The chain recombines TRBV4-3 with TRBJ2-7; D perhaps matches TRBD1 (6 bases). Germline-derived CDR1 and CDR2 are LGHNA and YSLEER. This CDR3 spans 15 amino acids. V was pared by 4 bases and J by 5 bases, with 18 bases between.

This chain links TRBV4-3 with TRBJ1-4, with D possibly being TRBD1 (6 bases). The CDR3 consists of 15 residues. The ends were cut back, 0 bases at V and 8 bases at J, with 13 bases in the middle. Germline V lookup: CDR1 LGHNA, CDR2 YSLEER. CDR3 residues: CASSQDLGRGEKLFF. In DNA, the CDR3 is TGCGCCAGCAGCCAAGATCTGGGTAGGGGGGAAAAACTGTTTTTT.

The rearrangement links TRBV4-1 to TRBJ1-1; tentative D call: TRBD1 (6 bases). The CDR3 length is 14 residues. The germline V gene encodes CDR1 MGHRA and CDR2 YSYEKL. Trimming left V 2 bases short and J 4 bases short, with 11 bases between. The CDR3 DNA sequence: TGCGCCAGCAGCCAAACAGGGACGGGCACTGAAGCTTTCTTT. Its protein is CASSQTGTGTEAFF.

J is TRBJ1-4 and V is TRBV9, with 7 bases lining up with TRBD1. CDR1 SGDLS and CDR2 YYNGEE come from the germline V gene. This CDR3 region has 15 residues. V was clipped by 4 bases and J by 4 bases; unmatched bases: 7. CDR3 in DNA: TGTGCCAGCAGCCCCGGACAGGCCTTTAATGAAAAACTGTTTTTT. The encoded protein is CASSPGQAFNEKLFF.

The CDR3 is CASSLGRGAYEQYF. The DNA of the CDR3 is TGTGCCAGCAGCTTAGGCAGGGGGGCCTACGAGCAGTACTTC. This chain links TRBV11-2 with TRBJ2-7; weak D call: TRBD1 (7 bases). The ends were cut back, 1 base at V and 2 bases at J, with 9 bases in the middle. Germline V lookup: CDR1 SGHAT, CDR2 FQNNGV. This CDR3 spans 14 amino acids.

V usage is TRBV19 and J usage is TRBJ2-5, with D unclear. The CDR3 consists of 12 residues. Per the germline V gene, CDR1 is LNHDA and CDR2 is SQIVND (reference sequence). Between the trimmed V and J ends, which lost 8 bases and 4 bases, there was a span of 11 bases. The CDR3 sequence: CASSRPPETQYF. CDR3 in DNA: TGTGCCAGTTCGAGGCCTCCAGAGACCCAGTACTTC.

This chain uses TRBV7-3 with TRBJ2-2, with 12 bases that match TRBD2. The CDR3 is 18 amino acids. Germline trimming cut 5 bases from V and 1 base from J; bases unmatched to any gene: 8. The germline CDR1 and CDR2 sequences are SGHTA and FQGTGA. The CDR3 bases are TGTGCCAGCAGCCAAACCCGGACTAGCGGGAAGAACACCGGGGAGCTGTTTTTT. Amino acid sequence: CASSQTRTSGKNTGELFF. Full variable domain (outside the CDR3, taken from reference TRBV7-3 and TRBJ2-2): GAGVSQTPSNKVTEKGKYVELRCDPISGHTALYWYRQSLGQGPEFLIYFQGTGAADDSGLPNDRFFAVRPEGSVSTLKIQRTERGDSAVYLCASSQTRTSGKNTGELFFGEGSRLTVL.

This clone was seen a few times. J is TRBJ1-1 and V is TRBV28; D unresolved. V was trimmed by 7 bases and J by 6 bases, leaving 9 bases between them. The germline gives CDR1 MDHEN, CDR2 SYDVKM. The CDR3 is made up of 11 amino acids. The DNA of the CDR3 is TGTGCCAGCAATGCGGGGTCTGAAGCTTTCTTT. This encodes CASNAGSEAFF.

This rearrangement joins TRBV7-9 to TRBJ2-1; 9 nucleotides line up with TRBD1. V was clipped by 3 bases and J by 2 bases; unmatched bases: 2. From germline, CDR1 is SEHNR and CDR2 FQNEAQ (reference sequence). This CDR3 region has 15 residues. The CDR3 nucleotides are TGTGCCAGCAGCTTCTGGGACAGGGCCTACAATGAGCAGTTCTTC. Translating it yields CASSFWDRAYNEQFF.

This clone showed up just once. The chain carries TRBV19 and TRBJ2-1; D not resolved. V was cut by 3 bases and J by 3 bases, with 15 bases left in between. The germline gives CDR1 LNHDA, CDR2 SQIVND (reference sequence). This CDR3 has 16 amino acids. The DNA of the CDR3 is TGTGCCAGTAGTATTTCACAGCCTACCTACTACAATGAGCAGTTCTTC. Encoded protein: CASSISQPTYYNEQFF.

The J gene is TRBJ2-2, the V gene TRBV28, with a tentative D call TRBD1 (6 bases). The germline V gene encodes CDR1 MDHEN and CDR2 SYDVKM. The CDR3 loop spans 15 amino acids. V dropped 3 bases and J dropped 6 bases, with 14 bases sitting between them. The CDR3 DNA reads as TGTGCCAGCAGTTTTATCAGGGGAACGGCCGGGGAGCTGTTTTTT. Encoded protein: CASSFIRGTAGELFF.

The V call is TRBV19, the J call TRBJ1-1; D call uncertain. CDR3 size: 12 residues. CDR1 and CDR2 from the germline V gene are LNHDA and SQIVND (reference sequence). V dropped 4 bases and J dropped 1 base, with 4 bases sitting between them. CDR3 in amino acids: CASSKANTEAFF. CDR3 in DNA: TGTGCCAGTAGTAAGGCGAACACTGAAGCTTTCTTT.

V and J are TRBV5-1 and TRBJ2-1; 8 bases fit TRBD2. The germline V gene encodes CDR1 SGHRS and CDR2 YFSETQ. CDR3 length equals 14 residues. Unmatched junction bases numbered 6, after V lost 1 base and J lost 9 bases. The chain's CDR3 is CASSLTGGAVEQFF. Written as DNA, the CDR3 is TGCGCCAGCAGCTTGACCGGGGGGGCGGTTGAGCAGTTCTTC.

This sequence joins TRBV7-2 and TRBJ2-5; D possibly uses TRBD1 or TRBD2 (5 bases each). This CDR3 is built from 14 residues. V was shortened by 3 bases and J by 0 bases, with 8 bases between the two germline ends. CDR1 and CDR2 (germline): SGHTA, FQGNSA. The CDR3 DNA follows: TGTGCCAGCAGCTTTTGGGGGAACCAAGAGACCCAGTACTTC. This gives the protein CASSFWGNQETQYF.

V usage is TRBV28 and J usage is TRBJ2-7; TRBD1 matches at 9 bases. The trim removed 5 bases at V and 3 bases at J, leaving 5 bases unmatched. The CDR3 covers 14 residues. The germline CDR1 and CDR2 sequences are MDHEN and SYDVKM. The CDR3 spells CASSPGQGSYEQYF. CDR3 in DNA: TGTGCCAGCAGTCCCGGACAGGGGAGCTACGAGCAGTACTTC.

The rearrangement joins TRBV27 to TRBJ2-1, with no clear D. Germline lookup yields CDR1 MNHEY and CDR2 SMNVEV (reference sequence). Deletions cut 3 bases from V and 3 bases from J, with 12 bases between. The CDR3 consists of 15 residues. CDR3 in DNA: TGTGCCAGCAGTTTTCGCGAGAGGATCTACAATGAGCAGTTCTTC. Residues: CASSFRERIYNEQFF.

The genes are TRBV7-2 and TRBJ1-1; possible D gene TRBD1, 6 bases. The V gene lost 5 bases and the J gene lost 5 bases, with 18 bases spanning the gap. The length of the CDR3 is 15 residues. The germline gives CDR1 SGHTA, CDR2 FQGNSA. CDR3 sequence reads: CASSPTRGRGTEAFF. The CDR3 coding sequence is TGTGCCAGCAGCCCCACCCGGGGGAGGGGGACTGAAGCTTTCTTT.

The chain is built from TRBV7-2 and TRBJ2-3; the D is unclear. Between the trimmed V and J ends, which lost 5 bases and 0 bases, there was a span of 12 bases. CDR1 and CDR2 (germline): SGHTA, FQGNSA. CDR3 length equals 15 residues. CDR3 sequence: CASSPYSPSTDTQYF. For the CDR3, the DNA is TGTGCCAGCAGCCCCTACTCTCCCAGCACAGATACGCAGTATTTT. Full variable domain (rest looked up from reference TRBV7-2 and TRBJ2-3): GAGVSQSPSNKVTEKGKDVELRCDPISGHTALYWYRQSLGQGLEFLIYFQGNSAPDKSGLPSDRFSAERTGGSVSTLTIQRTQQEDSAVYLCASSPYSPSTDTQYFGPGTRLTVL.

This chain links TRBV19 with TRBJ1-5; D is undetermined. Germline CDR1 LNHDA, CDR2 SQIVND (reference sequence). The CDR3 extends over 14 amino acids. V was trimmed by 3 bases and J by 5 bases, leaving 11 bases between them. This chain's CDR3 is CASSIVPSDQPQHF. CDR3 sequence (DNA): TGTGCCAGTAGTATTGTTCCGTCAGATCAGCCCCAGCATTTT.

This chain uses TRBV27 with TRBJ1-5, with 7 bases fitting TRBD1. CDR1 and CDR2 (germline): MNHEY, SMNVEV (reference sequence). The CDR3 contains 14 residues. V lost 4 bases, J lost 7 bases, and 7 bases stayed unmatched. CDR3 loop: CASSSTGVWQPQHF. The DNA of the CDR3 is TGTGCCAGCAGTTCAACAGGGGTTTGGCAGCCCCAGCATTTT.

The J gene is TRBJ1-2, the V gene TRBV6-4, with D possibly being TRBD1 (5 bases). CDR1 is MRHNA, CDR2 SNTAGT, per germline. This CDR3 is built from 16 residues. V was trimmed by 7 bases and J by 6 bases, leaving 24 bases between them. The CDR3 sequence: CASIDAPGPPRDGYTF. The CDR3 DNA is TGTGCCAGCATAGATGCCCCGGGACCCCCGAGGGATGGCTACACCTTC.